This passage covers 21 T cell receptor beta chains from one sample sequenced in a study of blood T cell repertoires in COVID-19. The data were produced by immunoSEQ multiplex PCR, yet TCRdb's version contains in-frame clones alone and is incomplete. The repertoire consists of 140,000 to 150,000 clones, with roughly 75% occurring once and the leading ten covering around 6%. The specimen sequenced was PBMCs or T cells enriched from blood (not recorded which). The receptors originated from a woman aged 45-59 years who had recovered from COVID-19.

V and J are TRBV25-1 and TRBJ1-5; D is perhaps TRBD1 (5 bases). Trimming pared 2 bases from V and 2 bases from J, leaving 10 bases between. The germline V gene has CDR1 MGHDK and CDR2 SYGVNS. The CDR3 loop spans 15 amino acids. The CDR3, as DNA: TGTGCCAGCAGTGAAGAGGGACTCGGCAATCAGCCCCAGCATTTT. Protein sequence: CASSEEGLGNQPQHF.

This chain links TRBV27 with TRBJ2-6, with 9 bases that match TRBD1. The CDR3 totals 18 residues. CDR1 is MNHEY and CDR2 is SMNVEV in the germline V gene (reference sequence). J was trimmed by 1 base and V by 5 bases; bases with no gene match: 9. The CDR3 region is CASSLRTGEPSGANVLTF. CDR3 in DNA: TGTGCCAGCAGTCTAAGGACAGGGGAGCCTTCTGGGGCCAACGTCCTGACTTTC.

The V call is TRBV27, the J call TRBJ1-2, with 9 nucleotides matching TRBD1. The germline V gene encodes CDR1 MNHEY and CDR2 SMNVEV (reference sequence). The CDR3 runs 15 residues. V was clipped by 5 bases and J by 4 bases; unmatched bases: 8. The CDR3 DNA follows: TGTGCCAGCAGTCCCCGGACAGGGGCCGGCTATGGCTACACCTTC. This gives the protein CASSPRTGAGYGYTF.

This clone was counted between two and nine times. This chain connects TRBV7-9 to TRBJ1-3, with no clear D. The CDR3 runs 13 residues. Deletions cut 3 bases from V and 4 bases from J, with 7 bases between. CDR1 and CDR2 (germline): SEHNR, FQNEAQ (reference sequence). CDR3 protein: CASSFFSGNTIYF. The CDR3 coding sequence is TGTGCCAGCAGCTTCTTCTCCGGAAACACCATATATTTT.

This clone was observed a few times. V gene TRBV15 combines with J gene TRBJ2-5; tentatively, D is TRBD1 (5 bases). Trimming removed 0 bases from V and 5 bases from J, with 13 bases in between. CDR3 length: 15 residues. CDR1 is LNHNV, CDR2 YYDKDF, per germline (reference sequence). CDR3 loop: CATSRDLRERETQYF. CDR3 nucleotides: TGTGCCACCAGCAGAGATCTCAGGGAAAGGGAGACCCAGTACTTC.

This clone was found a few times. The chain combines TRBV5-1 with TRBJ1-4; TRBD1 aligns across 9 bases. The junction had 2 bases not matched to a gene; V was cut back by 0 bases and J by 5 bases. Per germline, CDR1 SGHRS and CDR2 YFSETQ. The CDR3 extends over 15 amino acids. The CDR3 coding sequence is TGCGCCAGCAGCTTGGCCGGGACAGGGAATGAAAAACTGTTTTTT. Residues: CASSLAGTGNEKLFF.

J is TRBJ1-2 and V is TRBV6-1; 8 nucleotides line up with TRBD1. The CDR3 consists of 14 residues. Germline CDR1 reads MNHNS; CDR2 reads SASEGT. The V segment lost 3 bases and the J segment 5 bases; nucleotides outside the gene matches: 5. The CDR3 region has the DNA TGTGCCAGCAGTGACCCGGACAGGGAGTATGGCTACACCTTC. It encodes CASSDPDREYGYTF.

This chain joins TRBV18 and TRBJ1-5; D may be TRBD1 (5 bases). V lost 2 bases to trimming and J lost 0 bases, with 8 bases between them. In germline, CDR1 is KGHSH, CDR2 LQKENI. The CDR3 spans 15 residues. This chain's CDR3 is CASSPRDFSNQPQHF. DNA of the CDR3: TGTGCCAGCTCACCAAGGGACTTTAGCAATCAGCCCCAGCATTTT.

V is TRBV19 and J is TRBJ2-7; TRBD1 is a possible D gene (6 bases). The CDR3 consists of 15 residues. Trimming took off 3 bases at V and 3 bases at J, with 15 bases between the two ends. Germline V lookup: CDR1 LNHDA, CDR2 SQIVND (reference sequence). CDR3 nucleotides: TGTGCCAGTAGTATCTCACCGGGACATTTCTACGAGCAGTACTTC. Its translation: CASSISPGHFYEQYF.

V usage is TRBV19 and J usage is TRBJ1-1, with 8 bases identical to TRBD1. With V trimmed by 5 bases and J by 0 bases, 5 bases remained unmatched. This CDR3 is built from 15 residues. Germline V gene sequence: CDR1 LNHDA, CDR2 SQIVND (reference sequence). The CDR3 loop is CASSPTGALNTEAFF. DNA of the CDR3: TGTGCCAGTAGTCCGACAGGGGCCCTGAACACTGAAGCTTTCTTT.

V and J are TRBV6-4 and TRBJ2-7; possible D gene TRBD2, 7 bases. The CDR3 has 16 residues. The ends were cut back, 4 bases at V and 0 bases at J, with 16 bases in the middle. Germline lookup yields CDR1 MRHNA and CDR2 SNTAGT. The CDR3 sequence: CASSVRGGPSSYEQYF. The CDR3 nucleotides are TGTGCCAGCAGTGTGAGGGGGGGCCCAAGCTCCTACGAGCAGTACTTC.

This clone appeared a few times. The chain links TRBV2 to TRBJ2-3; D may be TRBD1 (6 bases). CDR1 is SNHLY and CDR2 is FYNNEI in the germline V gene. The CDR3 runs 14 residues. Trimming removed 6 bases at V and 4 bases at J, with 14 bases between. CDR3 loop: CASRDRGVSDTQYF. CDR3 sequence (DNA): TGTGCCAGCAGGGACAGAGGAGTATCAGATACGCAGTATTTT.

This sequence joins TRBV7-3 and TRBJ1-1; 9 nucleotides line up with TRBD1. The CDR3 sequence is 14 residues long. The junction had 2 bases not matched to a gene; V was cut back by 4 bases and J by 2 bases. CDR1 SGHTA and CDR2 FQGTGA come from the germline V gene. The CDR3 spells CASSYTGGNTEAFF. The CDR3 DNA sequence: TGTGCCAGCAGCTATACAGGGGGCAACACTGAAGCTTTCTTT.

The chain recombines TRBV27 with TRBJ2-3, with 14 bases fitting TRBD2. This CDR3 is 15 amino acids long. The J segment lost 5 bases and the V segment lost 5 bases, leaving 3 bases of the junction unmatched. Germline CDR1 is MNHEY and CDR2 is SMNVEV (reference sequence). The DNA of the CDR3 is TGTGCCAGCAGTCAGACTAGCGGGGGGGAAGATACGCAGTATTTT. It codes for CASSQTSGGEDTQYF.

The DNA for the CDR3 is TGTGCCAGCTCATTAGGACAGGGGGACAATCAGCCCCAGCATTTT. It yields the protein CASSLGQGDNQPQHF. The J gene is TRBJ1-5, the V gene TRBV18; 10 bases are shared with TRBD1. CDR1 is KGHSH and CDR2 is LQKENI in the germline V gene. CDR3 length: 15 amino acids. After removal of 5 bases from V and 3 bases from J, the junction contained 4 bases not matched to a gene.

The CDR3: CARSCGLAGSSYNEQFF. Here the CDR3 DNA reads TGTGCCAGAAGCTGCGGACTAGCGGGGTCATCCTACAATGAGCAGTTCTTC. This chain links TRBV5-3 with TRBJ2-1, with TRBD2 identical over 12 bases. Being an ORF, TRBV5-3 has a function that is uncertain. This CDR3 is 17 amino acids long. The V gene end was trimmed by 3 bases and the J gene end by 1 base; junction bases not matched to a gene: 5.

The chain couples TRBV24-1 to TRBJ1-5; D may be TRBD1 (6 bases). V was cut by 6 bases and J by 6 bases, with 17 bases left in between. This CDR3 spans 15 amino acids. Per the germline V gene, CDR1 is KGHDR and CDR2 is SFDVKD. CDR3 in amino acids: CATSSGGGGGQPQHF. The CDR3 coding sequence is TGTGCCACCAGTTCGGGGGGGGGCGGTGGTCAGCCCCAGCATTTT.

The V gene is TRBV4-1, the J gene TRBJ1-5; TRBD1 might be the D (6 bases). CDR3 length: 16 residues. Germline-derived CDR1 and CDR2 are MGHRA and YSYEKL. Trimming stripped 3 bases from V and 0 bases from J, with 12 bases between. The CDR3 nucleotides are TGCGCCAGCAGCCAGGGGACACTTTATAGCAATCAGCCCCAGCATTTT. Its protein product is CASSQGTLYSNQPQHF.

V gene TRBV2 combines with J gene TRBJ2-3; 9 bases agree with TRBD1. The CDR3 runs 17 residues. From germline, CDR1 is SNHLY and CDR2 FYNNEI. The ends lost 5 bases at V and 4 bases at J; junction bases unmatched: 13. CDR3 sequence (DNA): TGTGCCAGCAGTTACACAGGGGGCCCAGGAGGATCAGATACGCAGTATTTT. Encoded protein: CASSYTGGPGGSDTQYF.

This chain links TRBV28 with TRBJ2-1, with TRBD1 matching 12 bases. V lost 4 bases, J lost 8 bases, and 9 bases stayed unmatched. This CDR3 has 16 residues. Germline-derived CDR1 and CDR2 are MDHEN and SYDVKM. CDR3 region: CASSYSTGTGGDEQFF. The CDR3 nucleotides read TGTGCCAGCAGTTACTCCACCGGGACAGGGGGCGATGAGCAGTTCTTC.

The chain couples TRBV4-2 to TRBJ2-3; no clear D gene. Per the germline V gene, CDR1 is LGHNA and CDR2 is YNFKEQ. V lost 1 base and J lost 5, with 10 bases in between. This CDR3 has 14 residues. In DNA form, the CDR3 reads TGTGCCAGCAGCCAAGTGCAATGGCAAGATACGCAGTATTTT. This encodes CASSQVQWQDTQYF.